The 23 T cell receptor beta chains presented below share a single source sample, sequenced in a study of cytomegalovirus exposure and HLA in healthy donors. Researchers ran the PCR with 60 Vbeta and 13 Jbeta primers. TCRdb keeps only in-frame clones here, not all; method: immunoSEQ multiplex PCR. Its listing shows under 120,000 clones. Sequenced material: PBMCs. The source is a man aged 45-60 years in good health and CMV-seronegative.

CDR3 sequence: CAWSVSGLATDTQYF. As DNA, the CDR3 is TGTGCCTGGAGTGTATCTGGGCTAGCCACAGATACGCAGTATTTT. The chain uses TRBV30 and TRBJ2-3, with D possibly matching TRBD2 (5 bases). CDR1 is GTSNPN and CDR2 is SVGIG in the germline V gene (reference sequence). Trimming pared 0 bases from V and 2 bases from J, leaving 12 bases between. The CDR3 sequence is 15 residues long.

J is TRBJ2-1 and V is TRBV7-9; TRBD2 matches 7 bases. There are 17 residues in the CDR3. Looked up from germline, CDR1 is SEHNR and CDR2 is FQNEAQ (reference sequence). Unmatched junction bases numbered 13, after V lost 3 bases and J lost 5 bases. CDR3 in amino acids: CASSLVRGGEHDNEQFF. The CDR3 bases are TGTGCCAGCAGCTTGGTGCGCGGGGGAGAGCACGACAATGAGCAGTTCTTC.

The chain joins TRBV7-6 to TRBJ2-7; D is unresolved. The CDR3 covers 13 residues. Germline V CDR1 and CDR2: SGHVS, FNYEAQ. V was cut by 9 bases and J by 3 bases, with 15 bases left in between. In DNA, the CDR3 is TGTGCCAGTTCTCTCTCTCTAAGCTACGAGCAGTACTTC. It translates to CASSLSLSYEQYF.

CDR3 region: CASSITTGANTGELFF. CDR3 sequence (DNA): TGTGCCAGTAGTATCACGACAGGAGCGAACACCGGGGAGCTGTTTTTT. The chain couples TRBV19 to TRBJ2-2; possible D gene TRBD1, 6 bases. Deletions cut 3 bases from V and 0 bases from J, with 11 bases between. The V gene's germline CDR1 is LNHDA and CDR2 SQIVND (reference sequence). The CDR3 length is 16 residues.

CDR3 DNA sequence: TGTGCCAGCAGGCCGGGAAAAAGGATACAGCAGTACTTC. This codes for CASRPGKRIQQYF. This sequence joins TRBV6-5 and TRBJ2-7, with D perhaps matching TRBD2 (5 bases). The ends were cut back, 6 bases at V and 8 bases at J, with 17 bases in the middle. The CDR3 totals 13 residues. Germline assignment: CDR1 MNHEY and CDR2 SVGAGI.

V and J are TRBV29-1 and TRBJ1-1, with a weak D call TRBD1 (5 bases). Trimming took off 6 bases at V and 4 bases at J, with 15 bases between the two ends. CDR3 length: 13 residues. The germline CDR1 and CDR2 sequences are SQVTM and ANQGSEA. The CDR3 coding sequence is TGCAGCGTGGGGAGGGGTCGCGGCACTGAAGCTTTCTTT. Amino acids: CSVGRGRGTEAFF.

The chain has TRBV5-4 and TRBJ2-5; 7 nucleotides agree with TRBD1. Looked up from germline, CDR1 is SGHNT and CDR2 is YYREEE (reference sequence). The CDR3 extends over 15 amino acids. Germline trimming cut 0 bases from V and 1 base from J; bases unmatched to any gene: 3. DNA for the CDR3: TGTGCCAGCAGCTTGGAACAGGGGCCCCAAGAGACCCAGTACTTC. It codes for CASSLEQGPQETQYF.

The chain employs TRBV7-2 and TRBJ1-6; D possibly corresponds to TRBD1 (6 bases). From germline, CDR1 is SGHTA and CDR2 FQGNSA. This CDR3 is built from 15 residues. V was trimmed by 4 bases and J by 7 bases, leaving 14 bases between them. The chain's CDR3 is CASSSTGTSNSPLHF. Here the CDR3 DNA reads TGTGCCAGCAGCTCAACAGGGACGTCAAATTCACCCCTCCACTTT.

V usage is TRBV13 and J usage is TRBJ2-3; weak D call: TRBD2 (5 bases). This CDR3 contains 12 residues. Per the germline V gene, CDR1 is PRHDT and CDR2 is FYEKMQ (reference sequence). The V gene lost 1 base and the J gene lost 13 bases, with 12 bases spanning the gap. Here the CDR3 reads CASSLDEGSKYF. The CDR3 DNA reads TGTGCCAGCAGCTTAGATGAGGGCAGTAAGTATTTT. Based on the CDR3 plus reference TRBV13 and TRBJ2-3, the full variable domain is AAGVIQSPRHLIKEKRETATLKCYPIPRHDTVYWYQQGPGQDPQFLISFYEKMQSDKGSIPDRFSAQQFSDYHSELNMSSLELGDSALYFCASSLDEGSKYFGPGTRLTVL.

The genes are TRBV7-3 and TRBJ1-1, with unresolved D. The CDR3 is made up of 13 amino acids. CDR1 and CDR2 (germline): SGHTA, FQGTGA. V was shortened by 5 bases and J by 2 bases, with 9 bases between the two germline ends. The CDR3 loop reads CASSLNINTEAFF. CDR3 in DNA: TGTGCCAGCAGCCTAAACATCAACACTGAAGCTTTCTTT.

The chain recombines TRBV19 with TRBJ2-7; TRBD1 might be the D (6 bases). The germline gives CDR1 LNHDA, CDR2 SQIVND (reference sequence). CDR3 length equals 13 residues. Trimming cost V 4 bases and J 2 bases, with 9 bases left between them. CDR3 amino acids: CASSTRGPYEQYF. CDR3 DNA: TGTGCCAGTAGTACCAGGGGCCCCTACGAGCAGTACTTC.

V is TRBV5-1 and J is TRBJ2-3; TRBD2 agrees at 8 bases. CDR1 and CDR2 from the germline V gene are SGHRS and YFSETQ. This CDR3 comprises 17 residues. V trimming: 7 bases; J trimming: 1 base; junction bases outside the gene matches: 14. For the CDR3, the DNA is TGCGCCAGCCGGGGGGGACTATTAGGGGATGGCACAGATACGCAGTATTTT. It codes for CASRGGLLGDGTDTQYF.

The rearrangement links TRBV19 to TRBJ1-3; D call uncertain. V was trimmed by 5 bases and J by 2 bases, leaving 10 bases between them. Germline V CDR1 and CDR2: LNHDA, SQIVND (reference sequence). The CDR3 consists of 14 residues. The CDR3 loop is CASSEGLAGNTIYF. In DNA form, the CDR3 reads TGTGCCAGTAGTGAGGGCCTTGCTGGAAACACCATATATTTT.

V is TRBV6-5 and J is TRBJ1-1; TRBD1 matches at 9 bases. The CDR3 is 15 amino acids. Germline loops: CDR1 MNHEY, CDR2 SVGAGI. V shed 10 bases, J shed 4 bases, and the junction held 13 bases outside the gene matches. The chain's CDR3 is CATERTGEVGTEAFF. The CDR3 DNA sequence: TGTGCCACCGAACGGACAGGGGAAGTCGGCACTGAAGCTTTCTTT.

This chain joins TRBV6-1 and TRBJ2-1; tentative D call: TRBD1 (6 bases). V lost 7 bases, J lost 8 bases, and 18 bases lay in between. Germline assignment: CDR1 MNHNS and CDR2 SASEGT. CDR3 length: 14 amino acids. The CDR3 spells CASNRQARTDEQFF. The CDR3, as DNA: TGTGCCAGCAACCGACAGGCCCGGACGGATGAGCAGTTCTTC.

The V gene is TRBV27, the J gene TRBJ1-6; a weak D match, TRBD1 (6 bases). From germline, CDR1 is MNHEY and CDR2 SMNVEV (reference sequence). V lost 3 bases and J lost 14, with 20 bases in between. This CDR3 is built from 15 residues. The CDR3 coding sequence is TGTGCCAGCAGTTTTTTGGGGCAGGGGTCTTTGGCCCTCCACTTT. Protein: CASSFLGQGSLALHF.

This chain uses TRBV27 with TRBJ1-6; no clear D gene. Looked up from germline, CDR1 is MNHEY and CDR2 is SMNVEV (reference sequence). V was trimmed by 1 base and J by 6 bases, leaving 7 bases between them. There are 14 residues in the CDR3. CDR3 sequence: CASSLWASNSPLHF. The CDR3 nucleotides are TGTGCCAGCAGTTTATGGGCTTCTAATTCACCCCTCCACTTT.

The gene calls are TRBV11-3 and TRBJ1-4; TRBD1 aligns across 9 bases. Trimming removed 6 bases from V and 8 bases from J; junction bases left unmatched: 13. The CDR3 is 16 amino acids. Germline CDR1 is SGHNT and CDR2 is YENEEA. The DNA of the CDR3 is TGTGCCAGCAGTACTACCACAGGGGGCGCGCGGGAAAAACTGTTTTTT. The encoded protein is CASSTTTGGAREKLFF.

The V call is TRBV28, the J call TRBJ1-5; 7 bases align to TRBD1. The germline V gene encodes CDR1 MDHEN and CDR2 SYDVKM. V lost 4 bases to trimming and J lost 0 bases; unmatched junction nucleotides: 6. The CDR3 length is 16 residues. CDR3 region: CASSSPGGYSNQPQHF. CDR3 nucleotides: TGTGCCAGCAGTTCCCCAGGGGGATATAGCAATCAGCCCCAGCATTTT.

The J gene is TRBJ2-7, the V gene TRBV18, with D possibly TRBD1 on 6 matching bases. Germline values: CDR1 KGHSH, CDR2 LQKENI. The CDR3 length is 12 residues. V was shortened by 5 bases and J by 3 bases, with 8 bases between the two germline ends. CDR3 amino acids: CASSSDSYEQYF. The CDR3 DNA sequence: TGTGCCAGCTCATCGGACAGCTACGAGCAGTACTTC.

The rearrangement joins TRBV5-1 to TRBJ2-1, with 10 bases that match TRBD2. This CDR3 spans 16 amino acids. The V gene's germline CDR1 is SGHRS and CDR2 YFSETQ. The V gene end was trimmed by 3 bases and the J gene end by 8 bases; junction bases not matched to a gene: 11. The CDR3: CASSSPAGGPGDEQFF. The CDR3 DNA sequence: TGCGCCAGCAGCTCGCCAGCGGGGGGGCCGGGAGATGAGCAGTTCTTC.

The chain joins TRBV19 to TRBJ2-5; 9 nucleotides line up with TRBD2. Germline V gene lookup returns CDR1 LNHDA and CDR2 SQIVND (reference sequence). This CDR3 has 13 amino acids. J lost 11 bases, V lost 8 bases, and 12 bases had no gene match. The CDR3 sequence: CASASGKKVEQYF. The CDR3 DNA reads TGTGCCAGTGCTAGCGGGAAGAAGGTAGAGCAGTACTTC. The variable domain in full, with the rest retrieved from reference TRBV19 and TRBJ2-5, is DGGITQSPKYLFRKEGQNVTLSCEQNLNHDAMYWYRQDPGQGLRLIYYSQIVNDFQKGDIAEGYSVSREKKESFPLTVTSAQKNPTAFYLCASASGKKVEQYFGPGTRLLVL.

DNA for the CDR3: TGTGCCAGCTCACAAACTCAGGGAGGGGGGTACGAGCAGTACTTC. Amino acids: CASSQTQGGGYEQYF. The J gene is TRBJ2-7, the V gene TRBV18; the D gene is possibly TRBD2 (7 bases). The CDR3 has 15 residues. Trimming removed 4 bases at V and 4 bases at J, with 17 bases between. Germline assignment: CDR1 KGHSH and CDR2 LQKENI.